Described below is a single TCR beta chain sequence and its context. This entry belongs to a study of control samples from healthy donors and cancer patients. The table came from immunoSEQ multiplex PCR; TCRdb's copy has only in-frame clones and leaves some out. The table lists some 120,000 clones, about 92% of them singletons. The germline gives CDR1 MNHEY, CDR2 SMNVEV (reference sequence). The J segment lost 2 bases and the V segment lost 0 bases, leaving 8 bases of the junction unmatched. This CDR3 region has 17 residues. The receptor was isolated from a man aged 45-60 years with head and neck cancer. The gene calls are TRBV27 and TRBJ2-5; 8 nucleotides line up with TRBD2. Sequencing was carried out using PBMCs. CDR3 residues: CASSLSRGVAGQETQYF. The CDR3, as DNA: TGTGCCAGCAGTTTATCGCGGGGGGTGGCAGGGCAAGAGACCCAGTACTTC.